This TCR beta chain was documented in a study of identifying expanded T cells in peripheral blood (dated by TCRdb to the late 2010s). With regard to the full study: Separate aliquots of the same genomic DNA pool were sequenced to produce technical replicates, and four replicates were compared in pairs.

TCRbeta CDR3 regions were profiled with the immunoSEQ Assay using bias-controlled multiplex PCR amplification of genomic DNA. Per the original workflow: The absolute abundance of each unique TCRbeta CDR3 region was quantified after sequences were collapsed and filtered. Two models were used to test differential abundance: a binomial model (Fisher-equivalent) and a beta-binomial model that adds time-dependent variance fitted from healthy donors. Clones with fewer than 5 combined templates were excluded, and clones with Benjamini-Hochberg FDR below 0.01 were called differentially abundant. The form v = (b*log(k)+a)^2 was used to model beta-binomial variance as a function of total template count across the two samples. The table comes from immuneACCESS by way of TCRdb, which keeps in-frame sequences with V and J called. Part of the clones is missing from these tables; in studies checked, under half for an unresolved V gene and the rest for unknown reasons. V, J and clone size are those of that table, while D and trimming were read from the DNA. The sample profile shows nearly 60,000 clones; approximately 89% of them were found once. Of the sample, 3% to 4.5% falls within the top ten clones.

A note on this clone: Its binding antigen is unknown. One base away there is no much larger clone; base qualities are not given.

From the germline V gene, CDR1 is SNHLY and CDR2 is FYNNEI. The CDR3, cysteine through phenylalanine, is 16 amino acids long. Of all the DNA, just the CDR3 is kept, 48 bases in frame from base 1. The germline V end is reduced by 6 bases and the J end by 4 bases; junction bases left unmatched: 12. General findings and caveats noted by the study authors: In all healthy donors, the variance in clone template counts between samples taken roughly two weeks apart rose significantly as total template count increased. About 1.3 differentially abundant clones were flagged by the binomial model between technical replicates, whereas about 16 and 19 were flagged over approximately two weeks and four weeks, respectively. It was expected by the authors that biological variance in healthy repertoires might increase further over much longer intervals, such as months to years. Across all healthy-donor time intervals, the beta-binomial model significantly lowered both the number of clones called differentially abundant and the false-positive rate.

During the collection period, no infections or other immune events were recorded for the healthy donors. Healthy-donor blood repertoires served as a training cohort to calibrate time-dependent variance in a beta-binomial model of T-cell clone differential abundance. The training cohort included approximately 10 healthy donors, of whom 3 were female and 7 were male. An age range of about 29 to 65 years, with an average of about 45 years, was recorded for the donors. Whole blood was collected from each healthy donor at three time points spaced approximately 13 days apart and obtained from a commercial supplier. For immunosequencing, genomic DNA was extracted from whole blood that had not been sorted.

The rearranged chain carries TRBV2 and TRBJ2-7, and TRBD2 aligns with 10 junction nucleotides. Sequenced material: blood. This clonotype was obtained from a person aged 18 to 75 in good health. The CDR3 corresponds to CASRDYRTSGYYEQYF. The nucleotide sequence is TGTGCCAGCAGAGACTATCGGACTAGCGGTTATTACGAGCAGTACTTC.